This T cell receptor beta chain was captured in a study of cytomegalovirus exposure and HLA in healthy donors. Looking at the study overall: Later, an analysis reported that the 130 or so validation repertoires had used the same platform as the approximately 670 first-cohort repertoires.

Sequencing used immunoSEQ multiplex PCR; TCRdb keeps in-frame clones, though not all of them. The sample includes 80,000 to 100,000 clones, 87% of them seen just once. Of note for this clone: The antigen is undetermined.

Overall study results and limits: Subsequent analysis revealed that first-cohort TCR clusters tended to co-occur in the 120 validation repertoires. A few chains linked to CMV were shown in vitro to be specific for CMV antigens.

This TCR came from a man between 18 and 29 years old in good health and CMV-seropositive. The sequenced material came from PBMCs.

CDR3 sequence (DNA): TGTGCCAGTAGCGAGGCGGGACAGGGTGTTGATGAGCAGTTCTTC. Protein sequence: CASSEAGQGVDEQFF. J is TRBJ2-1 and V is TRBV19, with 9 bases identical to TRBD1. V lost 6 bases, J lost 8 bases, and 11 bases stayed unmatched. CDR1 is LNHDA and CDR2 is SQIVND in the germline V gene (reference sequence). CDR3 length: 15 residues.